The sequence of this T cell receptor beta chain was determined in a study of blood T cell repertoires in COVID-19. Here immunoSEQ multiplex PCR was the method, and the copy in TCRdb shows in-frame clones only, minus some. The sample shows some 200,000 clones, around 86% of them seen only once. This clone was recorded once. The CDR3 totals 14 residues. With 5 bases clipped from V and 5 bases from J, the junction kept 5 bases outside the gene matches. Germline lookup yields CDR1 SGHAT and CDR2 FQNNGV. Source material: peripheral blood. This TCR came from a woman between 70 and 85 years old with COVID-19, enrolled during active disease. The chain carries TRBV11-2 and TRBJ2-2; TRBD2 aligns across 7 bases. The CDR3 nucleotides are TGTGCCAGCAGCCGCGGCGGGGGTACCGGGGAGCTGTTTTTT. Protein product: CASSRGGGTGELFF.